This entry concerns a single TCR beta chain. Its cognate antigen is unknown. Primers for the PCR totalled 60 Vbeta and 13 Jbeta. Repertoires were generated with immunoSEQ multiplex PCR, while TCRdb's copy carries only in-frame clones and drops some. The sample contains 100,000 to 150,000 clones, around 74% of which appear only once. The entry originates in a study of cytomegalovirus exposure and HLA in healthy donors. Study results and limitations: HLA-A and HLA-B allele assignments for most subjects were reportedly predicted accurately using TCR beta sequences. Sequencing likely caused a cluster of highly shared sequence variants. When a later analysis was performed, an Asian-associated ancestry cluster reportedly had fewer N-insertions than the approximately 680-donor mean.

CDR1 and CDR2 from the germline V gene are GTSNPN and SVGIG (reference sequence). The length of the CDR3 is 15 residues. J gave up 1 base and V 1 base, and 3 bases lay outside the gene matches. The sample consisted of PBMCs. The chain recombines TRBV30 with TRBJ2-1, with 8 bases aligning to TRBD1. This TCR was sampled from a woman aged 45-60 years in good health and CMV-seropositive. The chain's CDR3 is CAWSGTGTSYNEQFF. CDR3 bases: TGTGCCTGGAGTGGGACAGGGACATCCTACAATGAGCAGTTCTTC.